The sequence of this T cell receptor (beta chain) was determined in a study of post-analysis software for immune sequencing data. Study summary: In terms of disease course, relapsing-remitting, secondary progressive and progressive-relapsing multiple sclerosis were included. Study observations and caveats: Higher frequency in patients than in controls was seen for roughly five TRBV segments, with TRBV5-6, TRBV5-1 and TRBV20-1 among them. In multiple sclerosis, normalized Chao1 diversity was significantly below that of controls. Pronounced co-clustering by F measure was evident among identically batched samples.

Turning to this clonotype: Antigen specificity is unknown.

Each TCR beta cDNA library carried unique molecular identifiers. The yield from about 1 to 10 million T cells was 500,000 or so cDNA molecules in total. Using its own MiXCR run on the PCR reads, TCRdb lists one record per CDR3 protein. The data hold 750,000 to 950,000 distinct CDR3 sequences, with 35% to 55% observed a single time. This CDR3 has 15 amino acids. Germline CDR1 is SGHRS and CDR2 is YFSETQ. V gave up 4 bases and J gave up 2 bases; unmatched junction bases: 6. The specimen was blood. The sequence came from a girl aged 5-17 years with multiple sclerosis. This chain uses TRBV5-1 with TRBJ2-7; 10 positions agree with TRBD2. CDR3 sequence (DNA): TGCGCCAGCAGCGCAGCGGGAGGGCTTCCCTACGAGCAGTACTTC. It is translated as CASSAAGGLPYEQYF.